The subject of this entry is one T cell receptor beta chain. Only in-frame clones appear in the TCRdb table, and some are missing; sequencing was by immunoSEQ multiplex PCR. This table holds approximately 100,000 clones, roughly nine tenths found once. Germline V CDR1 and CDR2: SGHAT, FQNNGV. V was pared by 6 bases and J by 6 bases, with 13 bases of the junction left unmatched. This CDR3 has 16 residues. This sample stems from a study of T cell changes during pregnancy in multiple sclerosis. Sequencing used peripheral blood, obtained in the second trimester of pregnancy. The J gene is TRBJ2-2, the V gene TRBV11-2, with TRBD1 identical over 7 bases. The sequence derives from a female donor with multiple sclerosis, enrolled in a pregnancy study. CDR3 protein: CASSSPRDRLAGELFF. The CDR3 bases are TGTGCCAGCAGTTCCCCCCGGGACAGACTGGCCGGGGAGCTGTTTTTT.